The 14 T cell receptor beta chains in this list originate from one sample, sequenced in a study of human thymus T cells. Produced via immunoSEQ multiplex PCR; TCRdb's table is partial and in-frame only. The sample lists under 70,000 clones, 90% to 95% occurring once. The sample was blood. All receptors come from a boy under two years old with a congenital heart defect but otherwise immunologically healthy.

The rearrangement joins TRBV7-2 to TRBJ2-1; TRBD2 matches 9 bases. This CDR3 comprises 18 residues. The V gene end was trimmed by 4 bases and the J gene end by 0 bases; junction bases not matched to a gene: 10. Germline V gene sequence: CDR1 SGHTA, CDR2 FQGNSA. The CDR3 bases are TGTGCCAGCAGCTCACCTGGACTAGCGAGGAGCTCCTACAATGAGCAGTTCTTC. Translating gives CASSSPGLARSSYNEQFF.

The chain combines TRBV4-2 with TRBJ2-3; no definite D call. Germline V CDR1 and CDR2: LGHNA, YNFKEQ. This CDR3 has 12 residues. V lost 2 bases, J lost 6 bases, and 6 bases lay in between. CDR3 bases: TGTGCCAGCAGCCAAACGGTGGATACGCAGTATTTT. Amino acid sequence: CASSQTVDTQYF.

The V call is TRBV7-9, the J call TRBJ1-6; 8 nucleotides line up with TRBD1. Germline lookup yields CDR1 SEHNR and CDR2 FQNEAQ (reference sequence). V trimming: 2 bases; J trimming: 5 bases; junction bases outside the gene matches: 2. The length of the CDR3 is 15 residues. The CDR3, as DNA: TGTGCCAGCAGCTTATGGGGACAGGATAATTCACCCCTCCACTTT. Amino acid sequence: CASSLWGQDNSPLHF.

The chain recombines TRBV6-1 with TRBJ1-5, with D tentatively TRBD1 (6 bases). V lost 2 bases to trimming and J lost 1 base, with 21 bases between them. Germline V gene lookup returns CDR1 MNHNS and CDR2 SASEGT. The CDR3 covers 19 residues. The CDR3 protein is CASSEKASSLDRSNQPQHF. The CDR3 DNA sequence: TGTGCCAGCAGTGAAAAAGCCTCCTCACTTGACAGGAGCAATCAGCCCCAGCATTTT.

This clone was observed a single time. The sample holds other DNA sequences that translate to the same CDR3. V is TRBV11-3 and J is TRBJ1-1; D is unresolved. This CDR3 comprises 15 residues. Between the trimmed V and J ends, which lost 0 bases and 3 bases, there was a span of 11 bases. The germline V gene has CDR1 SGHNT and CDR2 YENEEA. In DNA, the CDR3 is TGTGCCAGCAGCTTAGATCGGTTCCCTTACACTGAAGCTTTCTTT. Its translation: CASSLDRFPYTEAFF. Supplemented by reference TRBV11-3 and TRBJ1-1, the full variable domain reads EAGVVQSPRYKIIEKKQPVAFWCNPISGHNTLYWYLQNLGQGPELLIRYENEEAVDDSQLPKDRFSAERLKGVDSTLKIQPAELGDSAVYLCASSLDRFPYTEAFFGQGTRLTVV.

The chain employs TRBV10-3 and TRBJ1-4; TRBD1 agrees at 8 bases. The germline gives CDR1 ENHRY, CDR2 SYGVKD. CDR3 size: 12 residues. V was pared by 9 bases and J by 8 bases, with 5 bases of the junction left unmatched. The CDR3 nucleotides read TGTGCCATTGGGGCAGGGGGCGAAAAACTGTTTTTT. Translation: CAIGAGGEKLFF.

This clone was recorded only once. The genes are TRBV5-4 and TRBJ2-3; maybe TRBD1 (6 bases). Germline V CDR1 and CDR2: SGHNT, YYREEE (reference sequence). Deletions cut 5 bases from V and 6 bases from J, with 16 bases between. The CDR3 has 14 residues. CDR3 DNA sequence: TGTGCCAGCAGTCGAGCCGGGACATGGGATACGCAGTATTTT. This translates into CASSRAGTWDTQYF.

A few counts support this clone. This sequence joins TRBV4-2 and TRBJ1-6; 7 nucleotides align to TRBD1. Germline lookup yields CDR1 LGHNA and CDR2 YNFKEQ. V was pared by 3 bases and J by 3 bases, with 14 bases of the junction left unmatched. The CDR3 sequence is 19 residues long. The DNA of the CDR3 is TGTGCCAGCAGCCACTCGGGGGCGACAGGGACCCTCTATAATTCACCCCTCCACTTT. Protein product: CASSHSGATGTLYNSPLHF.

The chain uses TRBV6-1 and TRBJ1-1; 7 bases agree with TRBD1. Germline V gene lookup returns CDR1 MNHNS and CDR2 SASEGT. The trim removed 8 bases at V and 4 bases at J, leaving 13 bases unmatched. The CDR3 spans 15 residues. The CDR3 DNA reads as TGTGCCAGCCGAAAAGGAGGGGGCTGGGTCACTGAAGCTTTCTTT. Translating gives CASRKGGGWVTEAFF.

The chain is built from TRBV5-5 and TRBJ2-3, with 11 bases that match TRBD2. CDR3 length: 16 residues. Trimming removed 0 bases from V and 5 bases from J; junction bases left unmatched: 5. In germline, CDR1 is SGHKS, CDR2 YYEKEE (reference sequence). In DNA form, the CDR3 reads TGTGCCAGCAGCTTGGGGCCGACTAGCGGGATAGATACGCAGTATTTT. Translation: CASSLGPTSGIDTQYF.

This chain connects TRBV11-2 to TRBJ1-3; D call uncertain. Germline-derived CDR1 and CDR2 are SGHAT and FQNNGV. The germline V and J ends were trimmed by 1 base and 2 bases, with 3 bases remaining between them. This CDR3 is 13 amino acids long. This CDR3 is CASSLATGNTIYF. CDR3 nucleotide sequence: TGTGCCAGCAGCTTAGCTACTGGAAACACCATATATTTT.

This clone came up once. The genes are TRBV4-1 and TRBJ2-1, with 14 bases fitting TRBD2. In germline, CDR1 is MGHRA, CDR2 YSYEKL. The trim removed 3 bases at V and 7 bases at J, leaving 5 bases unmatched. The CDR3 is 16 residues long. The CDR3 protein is CASSHAGTSGGNEQFF. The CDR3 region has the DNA TGCGCCAGCAGCCACGCCGGGACTAGCGGGGGTAATGAGCAGTTCTTC.

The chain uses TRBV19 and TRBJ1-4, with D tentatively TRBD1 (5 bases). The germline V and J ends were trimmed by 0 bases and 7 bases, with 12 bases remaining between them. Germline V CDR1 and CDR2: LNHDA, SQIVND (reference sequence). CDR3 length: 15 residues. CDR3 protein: CASSIEGQGIEKLFF. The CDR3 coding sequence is TGTGCCAGTAGTATAGAGGGCCAGGGAATTGAAAAACTGTTTTTT. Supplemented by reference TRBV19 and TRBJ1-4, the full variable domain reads DGGITQSPKYLFRKEGQNVTLSCEQNLNHDAMYWYRQDPGQGLRLIYYSQIVNDFQKGDIAEGYSVSREKKESFPLTVTSAQKNPTAFYLCASSIEGQGIEKLFFGSGTQLSVL.

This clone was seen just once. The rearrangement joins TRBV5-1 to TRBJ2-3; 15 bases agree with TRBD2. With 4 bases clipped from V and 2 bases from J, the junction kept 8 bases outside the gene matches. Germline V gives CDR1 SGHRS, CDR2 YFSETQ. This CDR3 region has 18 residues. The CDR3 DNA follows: TGCGCCAGCAGCACGGGACTAGCGGGAGGAAGGACCACAGATACGCAGTATTTT. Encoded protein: CASSTGLAGGRTTDTQYF.